Listed here are 9 T cell receptor beta chains from one sample, sequenced in a study of tumor-infiltrating lymphocytes in primary liver carcinoma. Both RNA and DNA were isolated together from 20-30 mg of bulk tissue that had not been sorted. TCR beta cDNA was prepared out of around 460 ng total RNA by means of a constant-region primer. Modified slightly, ARM-PCR produced TCR beta libraries over three nested multiplex PCR rounds. It was with TRBV1-TRBV30 forward primers and a C-beta reverse primer that the first two PCR rounds were run, at around 11 cycles each. TCRdb itself ran the multiplex PCR reads through MiXCR, one entry per CDR3 protein. The table includes 30,000 to 40,000 distinct CDR3 sequences, roughly 70% detected once. Sequencing was performed on liver tumor tissue from sampling region 4. Subset noted: tumor region T4, right-lateral pole. The origin of the receptors is a middle-aged man with primary liver carcinoma and hepatitis B virus infection.

In regard to this clonotype: One end of the junction varies from germline; a read error may be responsible. The V and J genes are TRBV6-1 and TRBJ2-3; TRBD2 agrees at 7 bases. Germline CDR1 reads MNHNS; CDR2 reads SASEGT. This CDR3 region has 14 residues. The DNA for the CDR3 is TGTGTCAGCAGTGAAGGACTAGGGCCAGATGCACAGTATTTT. This translates into CVSSEGLGPDAQYF.

The rearrangement uses TRBV5-6 and TRBJ2-3; perhaps TRBD2 as D (5 bases). The CDR3 consists of 16 residues. Trimming cost V 0 bases and J 6 bases, with 17 bases left between them. Germline CDR1 is SGHDT and CDR2 is YYEEEE. For the CDR3, the DNA is TGTGCCAGCAGCTTGGATGAGGGCAAAACGTGGGATACGCAGTATTTT. Residues: CASSLDEGKTWDTQYF.

This clonotype was observed a few times. The junction departs from germline at one end; a sequencing error may be responsible. This chain uses TRBV12-3 or TRBV12-4 with TRBJ2-3, with 7 positions matching TRBD2. This CDR3 spans 13 amino acids. CDR3 sequence (DNA): TGTGCCAGCAGTTTAGGGGGGGGGGATACGCGGTATTTT. Translation gives CASSLGGGDTRYF.

In the case of this clonotype: The junction and the germline gene differ at one end; a read error may be behind it. The genes are TRBV29-1 and TRBJ1-1; a possible D gene is TRBD1 (6 bases). CDR3 length equals 15 residues. Germline assignment: CDR1 SQVTM and CDR2 ANQGSEA. The CDR3 coding sequence is TGCAGTGTTGGGGCAGGGTGGGACATGAACACAGAAGCTTTCTTT. It encodes CSVGAGWDMNTEAFF.

This clonotype was seen repeatedly, ten times or more. The chain couples TRBV7-2 to TRBJ1-1; D is uncertain. CDR1 and CDR2 (germline): SGHTA, FQGNSA. The CDR3 contains 13 residues. V lost 5 bases, J lost 1 base, and 8 bases lay in between. The CDR3 DNA is TGTGCCAGCAGCCTGCAACCGAACACTGAAGCTTTCTTT. Translating gives CASSLQPNTEAFF.

Comments on this clonotype: One end of the junction varies from germline; a read error may be responsible. The chain recombines TRBV5-1 with TRBJ2-7; TRBD2 agrees at 7 bases. The CDR3 consists of 15 residues. Germline V lookup: CDR1 SGHRS, CDR2 YFSETQ. CDR3 bases: TGCGCCAGCAGCCCCCGGGGGGAGAACTCCTACGTGCAGTACTTC. Its translation: CASSPRGENSYVQYF.

V and J are TRBV28 and TRBJ1-2; D gene ambiguous. The V gene's germline CDR1 is MDHEN and CDR2 SYDVKM. The CDR3 has 13 amino acids. V gave up 6 bases and J gave up 4 bases, with 12 bases separating them. DNA of the CDR3: TGTGCCAGCAGCGCGGGCGGTATCTATGGCTACACCTTC. Protein sequence: CASSAGGIYGYTF.

Comment on this clonotype: One end of the junction is discordant with germline, which a read error may explain. The gene calls are TRBV4-1 and TRBJ2-2; 7 bases are a match to TRBD1. This CDR3 is built from 16 residues. Germline CDR1 and CDR2: MGHRA and YSYEKL. The CDR3 sequence: CAISRDDRVNTGELPF. Written as DNA, the CDR3 is TGCGCCATCAGCCGGGACGACAGGGTGAACACCGGGGAGCTGCCTTTT.

As to this clonotype: The junction differs from germline at one of its ends, possibly a read error. This chain uses TRBV30 with TRBJ2-2; TRBD2 is a possible D gene (6 bases). This CDR3 contains 14 residues. Germline CDR1 and CDR2: GTSNPN and SVGIG (reference sequence). In nucleotides, the CDR3 is TGTGCCTGGAGGGGGGGACTGGAAACCAGGGAGATGTTTTTT. As protein: CAWRGGLETREMFF.